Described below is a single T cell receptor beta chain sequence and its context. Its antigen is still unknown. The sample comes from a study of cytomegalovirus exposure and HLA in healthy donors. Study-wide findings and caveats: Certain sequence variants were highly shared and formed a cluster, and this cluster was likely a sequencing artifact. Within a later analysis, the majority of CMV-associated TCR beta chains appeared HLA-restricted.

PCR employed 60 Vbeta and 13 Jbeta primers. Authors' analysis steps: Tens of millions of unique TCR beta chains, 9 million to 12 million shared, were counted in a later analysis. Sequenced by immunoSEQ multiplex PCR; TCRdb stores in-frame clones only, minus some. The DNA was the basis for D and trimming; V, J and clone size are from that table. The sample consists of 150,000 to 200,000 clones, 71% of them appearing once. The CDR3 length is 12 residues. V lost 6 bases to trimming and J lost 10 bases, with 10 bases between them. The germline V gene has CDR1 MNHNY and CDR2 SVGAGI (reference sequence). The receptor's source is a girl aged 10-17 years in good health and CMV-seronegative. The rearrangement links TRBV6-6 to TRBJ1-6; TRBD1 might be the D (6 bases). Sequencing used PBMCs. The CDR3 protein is CASRQGASPLHF. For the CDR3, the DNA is TGTGCCAGCAGACAGGGTGCATCACCCCTCCACTTT.